One and the same sample provided the 10 T cell receptor beta chains below, sequenced in a study of CD8+ T cells in alopecia areata. Treatment reported: oral pan-JAK inhibitor, 5-10 mg twice daily. Sequencing used cDNA as its template, made by extracting RNA and reverse transcribing it. Generated by immunoSEQ multiplex PCR, the TCRdb table keeps only in-frame clones and is missing some. The sample lists 110,000 to 150,000 clones, about 56% occurring once. The input for sequencing was CD8+ T cells sorted from blood, taken at week 4, from a patient treated with tofacitinib. The receptor source for this set is a human donor with alopecia areata.

Only a few counts were recorded for this clone. The chain links TRBV11-2 to TRBJ2-6, with D maybe TRBD1 (6 bases). V gave up 1 base and J gave up 2 bases, with 18 bases separating them. The V gene's germline CDR1 is SGHAT and CDR2 FQNNGV. This CDR3 contains 19 residues. In nucleotides, the CDR3 is TGTGCCAGCAGCTTAGGTGTATTCCGACAGGCACCTGGGGCCAACGTCCTGACTTTC. As protein: CASSLGVFRQAPGANVLTF.

The V gene is TRBV30, the J gene TRBJ2-5; 7 bases match TRBD2. This CDR3 is built from 15 residues. Losses at the gene ends were 1 base for V and 5 bases for J; bases not matched to a gene: 10. CDR1 and CDR2 from the germline V gene are GTSNPN and SVGIG (reference sequence). Here the CDR3 reads CAWSAPWGGRETQYF. DNA for the CDR3: TGTGCCTGGAGTGCTCCTTGGGGAGGGCGGGAGACCCAGTACTTC.

This sequence joins TRBV29-1 and TRBJ2-3, with 8 bases that match TRBD2. The CDR3 consists of 12 residues. J lost 8 bases, V lost 7 bases, and 8 bases had no gene match. Germline V CDR1 and CDR2: SQVTM, ANQGSEA. This chain's CDR3 is CSAGGGLATQYF. The CDR3 coding sequence is TGCAGCGCGGGAGGGGGATTGGCTACGCAGTATTTT.

CDR3 protein: CASSLEAGGAWLDEQFF. Written as DNA, the CDR3 is TGTGCCAGCAGCTTAGAAGCGGGGGGCGCATGGTTGGATGAGCAGTTCTTC. V gene TRBV7-9 combines with J gene TRBJ2-1; TRBD2 matches at 9 bases. The V segment lost 1 base and the J segment 8 bases; nucleotides outside the gene matches: 12. CDR3 length: 17 amino acids. The germline V gene has CDR1 SEHNR and CDR2 FQNEAQ (reference sequence).

This rearrangement joins TRBV6-5 to TRBJ2-4; a possible D gene is TRBD2 (5 bases). Germline CDR1 is MNHEY and CDR2 is SVGAGI. The CDR3 is made up of 13 amino acids. Trimming took off 4 bases at V and 2 bases at J, with 6 bases between the two ends. The CDR3 DNA follows: TGTGCCAGCAGTTGGACTTCCAAAAACATTCAGTACTTC. Protein sequence: CASSWTSKNIQYF.

This clone has more than one count but fewer than ten. The rearrangement links TRBV6-1 to TRBJ2-1; a possible D gene is TRBD1 (6 bases). Trimming shortened V by 7 bases and J by 6 bases, and 19 bases separated the two germline ends. This CDR3 spans 15 amino acids. The germline gives CDR1 MNHNS, CDR2 SASEGT. The CDR3 reads CASTHQQGSANEQFF. In DNA form, the CDR3 reads TGTGCCAGCACCCACCAACAGGGATCCGCCAATGAGCAGTTCTTC.

This clone turned up a few times. This chain joins TRBV12-5 and TRBJ2-3; no clear D gene. CDR1 is LGHNT and CDR2 is FRNRAP in the germline V gene. Trimming pared 0 bases from V and 5 bases from J, leaving 21 bases between. The CDR3 extends over 18 amino acids. The CDR3 spells CASGLVRSGVPSEDTQYF. The CDR3 bases are TGTGCTAGTGGTTTGGTACGATCAGGCGTTCCCTCGGAAGATACGCAGTATTTT.

The genes are TRBV4-1 and TRBJ2-3; 8 nucleotides agree with TRBD1. This CDR3 has 15 residues. The ends lost 2 bases at V and 5 bases at J; junction bases unmatched: 6. Germline V CDR1 and CDR2: MGHRA, YSYEKL. This CDR3 reads CASSQLDRAQDTQYF. As DNA, the CDR3 is TGCGCCAGCAGCCAACTGGACAGGGCTCAAGATACGCAGTATTTT.

V is TRBV4-3 and J is TRBJ2-2; D might be TRBD1 or TRBD2, each matching 5 bases. V was shortened by 0 bases and J by 4 bases, with 21 bases between the two germline ends. CDR1 and CDR2 (germline): LGHNA, YSLEER. The length of the CDR3 is 19 residues. CDR3 nucleotide sequence: TGCGCCAGCAGCCAAGATCCCCCGGGCAGGGAGTCTAGCACCGGGGAGCTGTTTTTT. Translating gives CASSQDPPGRESSTGELFF.

J is TRBJ2-5 and V is TRBV30, with a tentative D call TRBD1 (5 bases). Trimming took off 2 bases at V and 3 bases at J, with 13 bases between the two ends. Germline V CDR1 and CDR2: GTSNPN, SVGIG (reference sequence). The CDR3 loop spans 14 amino acids. The CDR3 loop is CAWSPPETEETQYF. CDR3 sequence (DNA): TGTGCCTGGAGTCCACCCGAGACAGAAGAGACCCAGTACTTC.